This TCR beta chain was observed in a study of cytomegalovirus exposure and HLA in healthy donors (dated by TCRdb to about 2017). Study-wide context: An earlier analysis of some 600 of the donors reported about 260 Gb of sequence data and roughly 120 million unique TCR beta sequences obtained from approximately 180 million T cells. To decide whether each TCR beta V gene segment behaved as functional or pseudogenic, an earlier analysis of fewer than 750 of the donors relied on high-throughput TCR beta sequencing. Around 330 gigabases of sequencing data and about 92 million unique TCR sequences made up an early release that covered 500 to 650 HLA-typed donors. To predict cytomegalovirus infection status, the study brought together high-throughput TCR immunosequencing, statistical association of individual TCRs with disease status, and machine learning. To study patterns of TCR occurrence, a later analysis re-analyzed previously published TCR beta repertoires from 700 or so donors and added high-resolution HLA genotyping. On average, roughly 250,000 unique TCR beta nucleotide sequences were sequenced per donor among 398 genotyped donors of the cohort, with roughly 20% of those sequences being non-productive. Donor age, sex, ethnicity and CMV serostatus were compiled alongside the repertoire data. The T cell repertoires of some 670 subjects were profiled by immunosequencing and related to cytomegalovirus serostatus. The number of typed donors differed by locus: about 620-630 for A, B, C, DRB1 and DQB1; 500 to 550 for DQA1; approximately 610 for DPA1; and around 470 for DPB1. A later genetic analysis took genome-wide SNP genotypes for about three fifths of the roughly 700 donors and used that subset as a discovery cohort. Every repertoire in the discovery cohort had been generated on one and the same sequencing platform. The genetic ancestry cluster associated with self-reported Caucasian donors included roughly four fifths of the roughly 400 genotyped donors. HLA typing covered class I and class II loci at four-digit resolution. The later analysis used no new phenotypic data to find candidate immune exposures, relying instead on TCR beta sequences and their occurrence across donors. In addition to the first cohort of 650 to 800 subjects, a separate validation cohort of 130 or so different subjects was used. The aim of the study was to test whether cataloging public T cell receptors could identify signatures of past pathogen exposure. Several DR-DQ haplotypes were treated as single units for association and clustering because of strong linkage in the cohort. General conclusions and limits of the study: In a later analysis, the rate of TCR association differed among HLA loci, with DRB1 alleles having the most associated TCRs and HLA-C alleles having the fewest. Correlated functional status among segregating V segments might be attributable to linkage disequilibrium, but an unknown experimental factor could not be ruled out. The authors suggested that the approach could potentially be extended to other disease states and immunological phenotypes. In vitro tests confirmed that a few of the cytomegalovirus-associated TCR beta chains recognize cytomegalovirus antigens. Cytomegalovirus status was reported to be diagnosed by the classifier with high specificity and sensitivity in both the original and validation cohorts. The study gave a list of around 170 TCR beta chains associated with cytomegalovirus. A later analysis reported that several top co-occurrence clusters appeared linked to parvovirus B19, influenza, CMV and Epstein-Barr virus. This cohort had only TCR beta chains sequenced, and the lack of alpha or paired-chain data limited which features could be detected. Compared with the approximately 710-donor mean, donors in an Asian-associated ancestry cluster had fewer N-insertions in productive TCRs, according to a later genetic analysis. Some IMGT-functional V segments, including TRBV6-2 and TRBV6-3, could not be distinguished by the 87-base-pair reads and were therefore excluded. At a false discovery rate of 0.05, a later analysis linked under 20,000 TCR beta sequences to specific HLA alleles. CMV serostatus was the only immune exposure information available for the cohort. An earlier analysis of some 560 of the donors showed that most TCR beta V segments appeared in productive rearrangements either about 90% or about 30% of the time, which broadly matched IMGT annotations. Most CMV-associated TCR beta chains appeared to be HLA-restricted in a later analysis, and the HLA associations seemed to be driven largely by CMV exposure. Most TCR sequences were seen in very few donors, while some public TCRs were found in many individuals. A further reported finding was that TCR beta sequences accurately predicted the HLA-A and HLA-B alleles for most subjects in the first cohort. Assigning TCR associations to individual alleles was difficult when HLA alleles, especially DR and DQ, strongly co-occurred. A group of highly shared sequence variants was considered likely to be a technical artifact of the sequencing pipeline. A later genetic analysis associated a missense DCLRE1C variant with V-gene and J-gene trimming of TCR beta chains, and an independent cohort replicated the association. A later analysis found that HLA-associated TCR beta chains were more clonally expanded and had lower generation probabilities than equally common non-associated chains. Because HLA typing was missing for some donors at each locus, association tests included only the typed subset. Because counts were too low, approximately 15 rarely observed V segments, including chromosome 9 orphons, were excluded from the earlier analysis of a few hundred of the donors. The presence/absence analyses assumed that sequencing depth was roughly uniform across donors, and that assumption may not be true.

The library was built by means of the immunoSEQ multiplex PCR assay. For the multiplex PCR, a mixture combining 60 forward primers for TCR Vbeta segments and 13 reverse primers for TCR Jbeta segments was used. A multiplex PCR assay on genomic DNA amplified the CDR3 region of rearranged TCR beta genes. Amplified TCR beta libraries were sequenced as 87-base-pair reads on the Illumina HiSeq System. From the authors' description of their analysis: A later analysis counted about 80 million unique TCR beta chains across the 700 or so repertoires, and around 9.9 million of these chains were shared by at least two donors. Raw reads were error-corrected and collapsed into unique sequences by a nearest-neighbor algorithm in which closely related sequences were merged to remove PCR and sequencing errors. CDR3 sequences were aligned to IMGT reference sequences to assign V, D and J gene segments. For a sequence to be retained, a match of at least six nucleotides to both a V gene segment and a J gene segment was required. A rearrangement was called productive if the CDR3 had no stop codons and remained in frame with V and J, and every other rearrangement was called non-productive. CDR3 was defined by IMGT convention, running from the second conserved V-encoded cysteine to the conserved J-encoded phenylalanine. Sequences without an unambiguous match to a single V gene segment were excluded from the earlier analysis of about 600 of the donors. In an earlier analysis of approximately 500 of the donors, a V segment was called functional when productive rearrangements were above 56.7%, and segregating when the standard deviation between donors exceeded 5%. To diagnose cytomegalovirus status from the catalog of TCR beta chain sequences, a statistical classification framework was built. A later analysis assigned V and J genes by comparing TCR nucleotide sequences with IMGT/GENE-DB human TR gene sequences. Using the TCRdist pipeline, a later analysis assigned CDR3 sequences along with most-parsimonious VDJ recombination scenarios. In a later analysis, each TCR beta chain was defined by its CDR3 amino acid sequence together with its V-gene family, and reads without a unique V-gene family were excluded. A later analysis removed 550 to 650 highly shared, low-generation-probability nucleotide sequences to deal with suspected cross-contamination and a sequencing artifact. In a later analysis, a clonal expansion index for each public chain was calculated from normalized within-repertoire ranks of inferred template counts. Generation probabilities in a later analysis came from a VDJ recombination model fitted to out-of-frame rearrangements, and those results were checked against IGoR. Hypergeometric tests were used in a later analysis to score TCR-TCR, TCR-HLA and TCR-CMV co-occurrence, with a repertoire-size bias correction applied to the TCR pairs. False discovery rates were estimated in a later analysis by permuting HLA or CMV assignments 20 times. In a later analysis, co-occurring TCRs were grouped using DBSCAN, and TCRdist sequence similarity was added for clustering within HLA-allele-positive subsets. Repertoires with fewer than 30,000 or more than 120,000 public chains were left out of co-occurrence clustering, as were about five repertoires with anomalous nucleotide sharing. The source is immuneACCESS, and TCRdb retained only in-frame sequences with V and J called. Part of the clones is not carried over; for the studies checked, unresolved V genes explain less than half of this, and the remainder is unexplained. That table is the source of V, J and clone size, and D and trimming were worked out from the DNA. The sample data list 120,000 or so clones, and 17% of these were observed just once. The ten largest account for approximately 2.9% of the sample.

In regard to this clone: Its antigen target is currently unknown. No much larger clone exists at a distance of one base, and base qualities are not known.

The cohort comprised fewer than 700 healthy bone marrow donors. At the time of sampling, every cohort member was nominally healthy, though immune exposures that went unrecorded were likely present. The donor was CMV seropositive and belonged to the group of about 290 seropositive cohort members. Each donor provided a peripheral blood sample, and peripheral blood mononuclear cells were used for TCR beta sequencing. Genomic DNA was extracted from the blood cell samples with the Qiagen DNeasy Blood Extraction Kit. From the cysteine through the phenylalanine, the CDR3 covers 15 amino acids. Of all the DNA, just the CDR3 is kept, 45 bases in frame from base 1. For CDR1 and CDR2, the germline V gene lists MNHEY and SVGAGI. V trim: 4 bases; J trim: 7 bases; unmatched bases: 12.

This TCR was sampled from a female donor in good health and CMV-seropositive. Sequences were obtained from PBMCs. Recombination connected TRBV6-5 to TRBJ1-2; 7 of the junction bases match TRBD1. The sequenced DNA is TGTGCCAGCAGTTCGACAGACAGGGTTGCTCCTGGCTACACCTTC. It codes for CASSSTDRVAPGYTF.